This T cell receptor (beta chain) was sequenced during a study of cytomegalovirus exposure and HLA in healthy donors. The study's findings and limits: In vitro data verified a few CMV-associated chains as specific for CMV antigens.

To note about this clone: Antigen specificity is unknown.

Germline V gene lookup returns CDR1 SGHTA and CDR2 FQGTGA. CDR3 length equals 13 residues. Trimming stripped 3 bases from V and 4 bases from J, with 9 bases between. In the PCR, 60 Vbeta and 13 Jbeta primers were used. Here immunoSEQ multiplex PCR was the method, and the copy in TCRdb shows in-frame clones only, minus some. The sample consists of more than 100,000 clones, 72% of them appearing once. The specimen sequenced was PBMCs. The TCR comes from a man aged 50 to 60 in good health and CMV-seropositive. The chain carries TRBV7-3 and TRBJ1-2, with D unresolved. CDR3 amino acids: CASSLGSSYGYTF. DNA of the CDR3: TGTGCCAGCAGCTTGGGCTCTTCCTATGGCTACACCTTC. Filled out from reference TRBV7-3 and TRBJ1-2, the complete variable domain reads GAGVSQTPSNKVTEKGKYVELRCDPISGHTALYWYRQSLGQGPEFLIYFQGTGAADDSGLPNDRFFAVRPEGSVSTLKIQRTERGDSAVYLCASSLGSSYGYTFGSGTRLTVV.